Listed here are 25 T cell receptor beta chains from one sample, sequenced in a study of blood T cell repertoires in COVID-19. TCRdb's copy holds only in-frame clones and misses some; the assay was immunoSEQ multiplex PCR. This sample carries over 130,000 clones, almost 85% of them seen once, and the ten largest clones take 2.5% to 3%. Input material: peripheral blood. The receptors here all came from a man aged 45 to 65 with acute or convalescent COVID-19.

This rearrangement joins TRBV19 to TRBJ2-2, with 8 nucleotides matching TRBD1. CDR3 size: 17 residues. V was pared by 6 bases and J by 0 bases, with 9 bases of the junction left unmatched. Germline V gene data show CDR1 as LNHDA and CDR2 as SQIVND (reference sequence). CDR3 loop: CASRGGPGGSNTGELFF. The CDR3 nucleotides read TGTGCCAGTAGAGGGGGGCCAGGGGGCTCGAACACCGGGGAGCTGTTTTTT.

In this sample, this clone turned up a few times. The chain employs TRBV6-4 and TRBJ1-2; the D gene is possibly TRBD1 (6 bases). The CDR3 spans 13 residues. From germline, CDR1 is MRHNA and CDR2 SNTAGT. Trimming cost V 3 bases and J 2 bases, with 7 bases left between them. The CDR3 protein is CASSETGNYGYTF. The DNA of the CDR3 is TGTGCCAGCAGTGAAACAGGGAACTATGGCTACACCTTC.

The CDR3 spells CSASTGGSQRQETQYF. CDR3 coding DNA: TGCAGTGCTAGTACAGGGGGATCACAGAGACAAGAGACCCAGTACTTC. The V call is TRBV20-1, the J call TRBJ2-5; 8 nucleotides line up with TRBD1. This CDR3 is 16 amino acids long. J lost 2 bases, V lost 3 bases, and 11 bases had no gene match. CDR1 is DFQATT and CDR2 is SNEGSKA in the germline V gene (reference sequence).

This clone has only one observation. The chain employs TRBV25-1 and TRBJ2-2; tentatively, D is TRBD2 (7 bases). V was trimmed by 1 base and J by 6 bases, leaving 12 bases between them. Germline V gives CDR1 MGHDK, CDR2 SYGVNS. The CDR3 has 15 residues. The CDR3, as DNA: TGTGCCAGCAGTGAATCAAAGGGGGGGCCCGGGGAGCTGTTTTTT. Amino acids: CASSESKGGPGELFF.

This clone occurred a few times. The chain couples TRBV24-1 to TRBJ1-1; D might be TRBD1 (5 bases). Trimming stripped 7 bases from V and 1 base from J, with 9 bases between. Germline assignment: CDR1 KGHDR and CDR2 SFDVKD. This CDR3 is 13 amino acids long. For the CDR3, the DNA is TGTGCCACCAGAGGGGATTGGAACACTGAAGCTTTCTTT. Protein: CATRGDWNTEAFF.

The rearrangement joins TRBV27 to TRBJ2-5; a weak D match, TRBD2 (5 bases). The germline V gene has CDR1 MNHEY and CDR2 SMNVEV (reference sequence). V shed 0 bases and J shed 5 bases, with 16 bases lying between them. The CDR3 is 16 residues long. CDR3 protein: CASSLSIRGIGETQYF. In DNA form, the CDR3 reads TGTGCCAGCAGTTTATCCATCCGGGGAATTGGGGAGACCCAGTACTTC.

The V and J genes are TRBV7-3 and TRBJ2-3; tentatively, D is TRBD2 (6 bases). V was trimmed by 5 bases and J by 0 bases, leaving 15 bases between them. Germline V gene lookup returns CDR1 SGHTA and CDR2 FQGTGA. The CDR3 has 16 amino acids. The CDR3 region has the DNA TGTGCCAGCAGCGTAAGTTTAGCGGCTAGCACAGATACGCAGTATTTT. This codes for CASSVSLAASTDTQYF.

This chain links TRBV5-8 with TRBJ2-7; 12 bases fit TRBD2. This CDR3 has 15 amino acids. Per the germline V gene, CDR1 is SGHTS and CDR2 is YDEGEE. V lost 0 bases and J lost 2; bases outside the gene matches: 0. The CDR3: CASSLGLAGAYEQYF. CDR3 bases: TGTGCCAGCAGCTTGGGACTAGCGGGGGCCTACGAGCAGTACTTC.

V usage is TRBV18 and J usage is TRBJ2-3; D unresolved. This CDR3 spans 14 amino acids. Trimming stripped 5 bases from V and 1 base from J, with 10 bases between. CDR1 and CDR2 (germline): KGHSH, LQKENI. The CDR3 DNA is TGTGCCAGCTCATCGAGTAGAGGCACAGATACGCAGTATTTT. Its translation: CASSSSRGTDTQYF.

The chain combines TRBV18 with TRBJ1-2, with 10 nucleotides matching TRBD1. The CDR3 consists of 16 residues. V lost 4 bases to trimming and J lost 7 bases; unmatched junction nucleotides: 12. Germline V gene sequence: CDR1 KGHSH, CDR2 LQKENI. CDR3 protein: CASSRQLPGQGGGYTF. As DNA, the CDR3 is TGTGCCAGCTCACGACAACTACCTGGACAGGGGGGTGGCTACACCTTC.

With respect to this clone: The sample contains more than one DNA sequence encoding this CDR3. The genes are TRBV10-3 and TRBJ1-5; TRBD1 is a possible D gene (6 bases). The CDR3 loop spans 15 amino acids. Germline loops: CDR1 ENHRY, CDR2 SYGVKD. V dropped 0 bases and J dropped 1 base, with 7 bases sitting between them. The CDR3 sequence: CAISESGQSNQPQHF. In DNA form, the CDR3 reads TGTGCCATCAGTGAGTCTGGACAGAGCAATCAGCCCCAGCATTTT.

The chain combines TRBV19 with TRBJ2-2; D ambiguous. The CDR3 length is 13 residues. Trimming shortened V by 5 bases and J by 3 bases, and 7 bases separated the two germline ends. From germline, CDR1 is LNHDA and CDR2 SQIVND (reference sequence). Written as DNA, the CDR3 is TGTGCCAGTAGTTACGACTACACCGGGGAGCTGTTTTTT. Its protein product is CASSYDYTGELFF.

To note about this clone: A read error may produce the germline difference seen at one junction end. The chain recombines TRBV5-6 with TRBJ1-5; D is ambiguous. Germline V gives CDR1 SGHDT, CDR2 YYEEEE. This CDR3 contains 16 residues. CDR3 nucleotides: TGTGCCAGCAGTTTGGCACTGACAACTAGCAATCAGCCCCAGCATTTT. Protein product: CASSLALTTSNQPQHF.

In its sample, this clone was seen a few times. This CDR3 is CASSERSFYGYTF. CDR3 sequence (DNA): TGTGCCAGCAGTGAGCGGAGCTTCTATGGCTACACCTTC. The chain is built from TRBV6-1 and TRBJ1-2; D is uncertain. Germline CDR1 is MNHNS and CDR2 is SASEGT. This CDR3 contains 13 residues. V was clipped by 3 bases and J by 4 bases, with 9 bases between them.

The chain links TRBV29-1 to TRBJ1-2; perhaps TRBD1 as D (6 bases). Germline CDR1 is SQVTM and CDR2 is ANQGSEA. The CDR3 covers 14 residues. The germline V and J ends were trimmed by 4 bases and 8 bases, with 20 bases remaining between them. The CDR3 bases are TGCAGCGTTGGGCGAGTCTCCCCAGGGGTAGGCTACACCTTC. Translation gives CSVGRVSPGVGYTF.

The chain couples TRBV3-1 (or the pseudogene TRBV3-2) to TRBJ2-7; a possible D gene is TRBD2 (6 bases). Trimming left V 4 bases short and J 6 bases short, with 16 bases between. CDR1 and CDR2 (germline): LGHDT, YNNKEL (reference sequence). This CDR3 is built from 14 residues. CDR3 coding DNA: TGTGCCAGCAGCCGAAGAAGACTAGTCTCCGAGCAGTACTTC. It codes for CASSRRRLVSEQYF.

This clone was detected only a few times. This rearrangement joins TRBV7-9 to TRBJ2-7; D not certain. The germline V gene encodes CDR1 SEHNR and CDR2 FQNEAQ (reference sequence). This CDR3 has 14 amino acids. The ends were cut back, 1 base at V and 0 bases at J, with 7 bases in the middle. As DNA, the CDR3 is TGTGCCAGCAGCTTAGGCGGTGGCTCCTACGAGCAGTACTTC. Residues: CASSLGGGSYEQYF.

This clone was seen only once. The rearrangement links TRBV6-1 to TRBJ1-3; 9 bases are shared with TRBD1. CDR1 is MNHNS, CDR2 SASEGT, per germline. With V trimmed by 2 bases and J by 0 bases, 11 bases remained unmatched. This CDR3 is 19 amino acids long. The CDR3 here is CASSERLFGTGNSGNTIYF. CDR3 DNA sequence: TGTGCCAGCAGTGAAAGACTTTTTGGGACAGGGAACTCTGGAAACACCATATATTTT.

This clone was recorded once. The V and J genes are TRBV7-9 and TRBJ1-5, with 8 positions matching TRBD1. The CDR3 consists of 17 residues. Per the germline V gene, CDR1 is SEHNR and CDR2 is FQNEAQ (reference sequence). The V gene end was trimmed by 4 bases and the J gene end by 6 bases; junction bases not matched to a gene: 14. CDR3 DNA: TGTGCCAGCAGCTCAGACAACCAGGGGGCCGGGAGTCAGCCCCAGCATTTT. It translates to CASSSDNQGAGSQPQHF.

V gene TRBV9 combines with J gene TRBJ2-7, with D tentatively TRBD2 (6 bases). V lost 0 bases, J lost 5 bases, and 15 bases lay in between. The CDR3 extends over 15 amino acids. CDR1 and CDR2 (germline): SGDLS, YYNGEE. The DNA for the CDR3 is TGTGCCAGCAGCGTAGCTCCGGGAGTGGTCGACGAGCAGTACTTC. Protein sequence: CASSVAPGVVDEQYF. Filled out from reference TRBV9 and TRBJ2-7, the complete variable domain reads DSGVTQTPKHLITATGQRVTLRCSPRSGDLSVYWYQQSLDQGLQFLIQYYNGEERAKGNILERFSAQQFPDLHSELNLSSLELGDSALYFCASSVAPGVVDEQYFGPGTRLTVT.

The V call is TRBV7-8, the J call TRBJ1-4; 11 bases fit TRBD1. Germline V gives CDR1 SGHVS, CDR2 FQNEAQ. The V gene end was trimmed by 3 bases and the J gene end by 7 bases; junction bases not matched to a gene: 7. The CDR3 extends over 16 amino acids. CDR3 in amino acids: CASSFDRDRGTEKLFF. In DNA form, the CDR3 reads TGTGCCAGCAGCTTCGACCGGGACAGGGGGACTGAAAAACTGTTTTTT.

This clone was counted a single time. The rearrangement joins TRBV11-3 to TRBJ2-7, with D perhaps matching TRBD2 (6 bases). Germline V gene sequence: CDR1 SGHNT, CDR2 YENEEA. Trimming removed 1 base at V and 6 bases at J, with 10 bases between. The CDR3 runs 13 residues. CDR3 coding DNA: TGTGCCAGCAGCTTAGTCGGGGGATTCGAGCAGTACTTC. Its translation: CASSLVGGFEQYF.

V and J are TRBV5-4 and TRBJ1-2; D may be TRBD1 (5 bases). Between the trimmed V and J ends, which lost 3 bases and 4 bases, there was a span of 22 bases. The length of the CDR3 is 17 residues. CDR1 SGHNT and CDR2 YYREEE come from the germline V gene (reference sequence). CDR3 nucleotides: TGTGCCAGCAGCTCTGACGGTAGGGCAGGGCCGGTCTATGGCTACACCTTC. It specifies CASSSDGRAGPVYGYTF.

Notes on this clone: One junction end does not reproduce the germline sequence, and a read error may be involved. This chain joins TRBV2 and TRBJ2-5, with TRBD2 identical over 7 bases. CDR1 SNHLY and CDR2 FYNNEI come from the germline V gene. The CDR3 has 15 residues. The CDR3 sequence: CASTEEAGYQETQYF. The DNA for the CDR3 is TGTGCCAGCACTGAAGAAGCGGGGTACCAAGAGACCCAGTACTTC.

The rearrangement links TRBV2 to TRBJ2-2; 9 bases are shared with TRBD1. CDR3 length equals 15 residues. Losses at the gene ends were 5 bases for V and 1 base for J; bases not matched to a gene: 2. Germline lookup yields CDR1 SNHLY and CDR2 FYNNEI. The CDR3 DNA is TGTGCCAGCAGTACGGGACAGGGGAACACCGGGGAGCTGTTTTTT. Translation: CASSTGQGNTGELFF.